The 18 T cell receptor beta chains reported below all come from one sample, sequenced in a study of T cells in localized non-small cell lung cancer. Here immunoSEQ multiplex PCR was the method, and the copy in TCRdb shows in-frame clones only, minus some. This sample has about 59,000 clones, with about 90% found just once. Sequenced here: peripheral blood, sampled before any cancer treatment. These receptors originate from a man between 35 and 75 years old with stage I squamous cell lung carcinoma.

The chain is built from TRBV14 and TRBJ1-3; D gene ambiguous. Trimming removed 3 bases from V and 7 bases from J, with 25 bases in between. There are 18 residues in the CDR3. Germline CDR1 is SGHDN and CDR2 is FVKESK. CDR3 sequence (DNA): TGTGCCAGCAGCCATCGTCTTCGGCAGGCTGTAGATGTGAACACCATATATTTT. Encoded protein: CASSHRLRQAVDVNTIYF. The full variable domain, in which reference TRBV14 and TRBJ1-3 provide the parts outside the CDR3, is EAGVTQFPSHSVIEKGQTVTLRCDPISGHDNLYWYRRVMGKEIKFLLHFVKESKQDESGMPNNRFLAERTGGTYSTLKVQPAELEDSGVYFCASSHRLRQAVDVNTIYFGEGSWLTVV.

This chain uses TRBV7-3 with TRBJ2-5; 9 nucleotides agree with TRBD2. The CDR3 has 15 amino acids. V was clipped by 2 bases and J by 1 base; unmatched bases: 2. The germline gives CDR1 SGHTA, CDR2 FQGTGA. The DNA for the CDR3 is TGTGCCAGCAGCTTAGCGGGAGGGTCCCAAGAGACCCAGTACTTC. Its protein is CASSLAGGSQETQYF.

The rearrangement joins TRBV4-2 to TRBJ1-4; possible D gene TRBD1, 5 bases. The CDR3 is 16 amino acids. With 0 bases removed from V and 8 bases from J, the gap between germline ends came to 16 bases. The germline CDR1 and CDR2 sequences are LGHNA and YNFKEQ. The CDR3: CASSQDPLSGTEKLFF. DNA for the CDR3: TGTGCCAGCAGCCAAGACCCCCTGTCAGGGACCGAAAAACTGTTTTTT.

The chain uses TRBV19 and TRBJ2-5; D may be TRBD1 (5 bases). The CDR3 has 13 amino acids. Germline-derived CDR1 and CDR2 are LNHDA and SQIVND (reference sequence). Trimming removed 5 bases from V and 2 bases from J, with 9 bases in between. The chain's CDR3 is CASSVGHQETQYF. In DNA form, the CDR3 reads TGTGCCAGTAGTGTCGGACATCAAGAGACCCAGTACTTC.

The V call is TRBV2, the J call TRBJ1-2, with D hard to call. Trimming left V 4 bases short and J 0 bases short, with 6 bases between. In germline, CDR1 is SNHLY, CDR2 FYNNEI. CDR3 length: 13 amino acids. DNA of the CDR3: TGTGCCAGCAGTGCTCTAGCTAACTATGGCTACACCTTC. It translates to CASSALANYGYTF.

The gene calls are TRBV4-2 and TRBJ2-5; 9 nucleotides line up with TRBD1. Losses at the gene ends were 3 bases for V and 5 bases for J; bases not matched to a gene: 7. The CDR3 sequence is 15 residues long. Germline values: CDR1 LGHNA, CDR2 YNFKEQ. CDR3 nucleotide sequence: TGTGCCAGCAGCCACCAACAGGGGGCGCGGGAGACCCAGTACTTC. It specifies CASSHQQGARETQYF.

The genes are TRBV2 and TRBJ2-5; 7 bases are a match to TRBD2. V was clipped by 6 bases and J by 5 bases; unmatched bases: 12. This CDR3 region has 15 residues. Germline loops: CDR1 SNHLY, CDR2 FYNNEI. Written as DNA, the CDR3 is TGTGCCAGCAGGGTGGGAGGGTCGAGCTGGGAGACCCAGTACTTC. This gives the protein CASRVGGSSWETQYF.

The CDR3 DNA is TGTGCCAGTAAACGCGCCGGGACAGGGGATAACTATGGCTACACCTTC. Protein: CASKRAGTGDNYGYTF. The chain couples TRBV19 to TRBJ1-2; 10 positions agree with TRBD1. The CDR3 extends over 16 amino acids. Germline V gene data show CDR1 as LNHDA and CDR2 as SQIVND (reference sequence). Germline trimming cut 7 bases from V and 1 base from J; bases unmatched to any gene: 9.

This chain links TRBV5-1 with TRBJ2-1; D perhaps matches TRBD2 (5 bases). V lost 0 bases to trimming and J lost 5 bases, with 9 bases between them. The CDR3 runs to 14 residues. CDR1 is SGHRS, CDR2 YFSETQ, per germline. For the CDR3, the DNA is TGCGCCAGCAGCTTGGCTACTAGTCACAATGAGCAGTTCTTC. As protein: CASSLATSHNEQFF.

This chain uses TRBV13 with TRBJ2-5, with no clear D. The germline V gene has CDR1 PRHDT and CDR2 FYEKMQ (reference sequence). Between the trimmed V and J ends, which lost 1 base and 7 bases, there was a span of 10 bases. The length of the CDR3 is 13 residues. The CDR3 spells CASSLELAGTQYF. In DNA form, the CDR3 reads TGTGCCAGCAGCTTAGAGCTGGCCGGGACCCAGTACTTC.

The chain is built from TRBV7-2 and TRBJ1-1; D is unresolved. This CDR3 spans 16 amino acids. CDR1 SGHTA and CDR2 FQGNSA come from the germline V gene. The germline V and J ends were trimmed by 5 bases and 1 base, with 17 bases remaining between them. The CDR3 loop is CASSHQVRWENTEAFF. CDR3 coding DNA: TGTGCCAGCAGCCATCAAGTAAGATGGGAGAACACTGAAGCTTTCTTT.

CDR3 bases: TGTGCCAGCAGCTTGGTGGCGGGAGGGGAAGATACGCAGTATTTT. Its protein is CASSLVAGGEDTQYF. The chain has TRBV5-4 and TRBJ2-3, with 9 bases lining up with TRBD2. This CDR3 contains 15 residues. Germline CDR1 SGHNT, CDR2 YYREEE (reference sequence). Trimming at V came to 0 bases and at J to 5 bases, leaving 4 bases not matched to a gene.

The CDR3 sequence is CASSSADRGFYEQYF. CDR3 DNA sequence: TGTGCCAGCAGTTCAGCCGACAGGGGCTTCTACGAGCAGTACTTC. The chain carries TRBV9 and TRBJ2-7; 8 bases agree with TRBD1. The ends lost 5 bases at V and 3 bases at J; junction bases unmatched: 10. Germline CDR1 SGDLS, CDR2 YYNGEE. This CDR3 contains 15 residues. Full variable domain (rest looked up from reference TRBV9 and TRBJ2-7): DSGVTQTPKHLITATGQRVTLRCSPRSGDLSVYWYQQSLDQGLQFLIQYYNGEERAKGNILERFSAQQFPDLHSELNLSSLELGDSALYFCASSSADRGFYEQYFGPGTRLTVT.

This clone was detected a few times. The V gene is TRBV28, the J gene TRBJ2-2, with D possibly being TRBD2 (6 bases). V was pared by 3 bases and J by 5 bases, with 10 bases between. The length of the CDR3 is 14 residues. Per germline, CDR1 MDHEN and CDR2 SYDVKM. CDR3 nucleotide sequence: TGTGCCAGCAGTTTCTTTGGAGGGACCGGGGAGCTGTTTTTT. Translation: CASSFFGGTGELFF.

The chain has TRBV7-3 and TRBJ2-3, with D uncertain. The CDR3 is 15 amino acids. Germline values: CDR1 SGHTA, CDR2 FQGTGA. V was pared by 4 bases and J by 0 bases, with 11 bases between. CDR3 residues: CASSSDLVSTDTQYF. The CDR3 DNA sequence: TGTGCCAGCAGCTCAGACCTAGTCAGCACAGATACGCAGTATTTT.

The rearrangement uses TRBV5-4 and TRBJ1-2, with 7 bases fitting TRBD1. The germline V gene has CDR1 SGHNT and CDR2 YYREEE (reference sequence). J gave up 8 bases and V 0 bases, and 7 bases lay outside the gene matches. The CDR3 totals 14 residues. The CDR3 region is CASSLAVRGQGYTF. CDR3 nucleotide sequence: TGTGCCAGCAGCTTGGCCGTTAGGGGGCAAGGCTACACCTTC. The full variable domain, rest sourced from reference TRBV5-4 and TRBJ1-2, is ETGVTQSPTHLIKTRGQQVTLRCSSQSGHNTVSWYQQALGQGPQFIFQYYREEENGRGNFPPRFSGLQFPNYSSELNVNALELDDSALYLCASSLAVRGQGYTFGSGTRLTVV.

The chain is built from TRBV7-9 and TRBJ1-4, with D maybe TRBD1 (5 bases). V was pared by 5 bases and J by 0 bases, with 19 bases between. Germline-derived CDR1 and CDR2 are SEHNR and FQNEAQ (reference sequence). The CDR3 runs to 18 residues. The CDR3 nucleotides read TGTGCCAGCAGCCACTCCTCAGGGTTCCTTGCAACTAATGAAAAACTGTTTTTT. The encoded protein is CASSHSSGFLATNEKLFF. Together with reference TRBV7-9 and TRBJ1-4, the CDR3 gives the full variable domain: DTGVSQNPRHKITKRGQNVTFRCDPISEHNRLYWYRQTLGQGPEFLTYFQNEAQLEKSRLLSDRFSAERPKGSFSTLEIQRTEQGDSAMYLCASSHSSGFLATNEKLFFGSGTQLSVL.

The rearrangement links TRBV5-6 to TRBJ2-3; the D gene is possibly TRBD2 (5 bases). CDR1 SGHDT and CDR2 YYEEEE come from the germline V gene. V was trimmed by 0 bases and J by 2 bases, leaving 7 bases between them. The CDR3 is made up of 14 amino acids. The CDR3 region has the DNA TGTGCCAGCAGCTTGGCCGGGGACACAGATACGCAGTATTTT. It is translated as CASSLAGDTDTQYF.